This is a list of T cell receptor beta chains from one sample in a study of T cells in Graves' hyperthyroidism and ophthalmopathy. TCRdb re-called the multiplex PCR reads with MiXCR, one entry per CDR3 protein. The sample holds hundreds of thousands of distinct CDR3 sequences, roughly 45% seen once. Sample: peripheral blood or thyroid tissue (not recorded which). The receptor source for this set is an adult man with Graves' disease, either hyperthyroidism or ophthalmopathy (not recorded which). CDR3s include the opening cysteine and the closing phenylalanine or tryptophan. The D gene is left open where the match is weak. Clone size is not always given. Where it is, it says once, few, many or a class for expanded clones.

j_call | clone_size | cdr3_length | v_call | d_call | cdr3_nt | cdr3_aa
TRBJ2-5 | few | 14 | TRBV2 | . | TGTGCCAGCAGTCCCGGAGGGGTGGAAGAGACCCAGTACTTC | CASSPGGVEETQYF
TRBJ1-2 | many | 13 | TRBV10-3 | . | TGTGCCTCCTTTGACCAATTAACCTATGGCTACACCTTC | CASFDQLTYGYTF
TRBJ1-1 | . | 16 | TRBV10-3 | . | TGTGCCATCAGTGAGTCAAGGACAGAGGGAAACACTGAAGCTTTCTTT | CAISESRTEGNTEAFF
TRBJ1-1 | . | 13 | TRBV20-1 | TRBD1 | TGCAGCGCTGGACAGGCTGTAAACACTGAAGCTTTCTTT | CSAGQAVNTEAFF
TRBJ1-5 | few | 16 | TRBV19 | TRBD1 | TGTGCCAGTAGTAGCCTTACAGGGGGCGACAATCAGCCCCAGCATTTT | CASSSLTGGDNQPQHF
TRBJ1-4 | many | 13 | TRBV12-3/TRBV12-4 | . | TGTGCCAGCAGCACTATACGGGGTGAAAAACTGTTTTTT | CASSTIRGEKLFF
TRBJ1-6 | . | 15 | TRBV12-3/TRBV12-4 | TRBD1 | TGTGCCAGCAGTACACGACAGGGTACAAATTCACCCCTCCACTTT | CASSTRQGTNSPLHF
TRBJ2-7 | many | 12 | TRBV25-1 | . | TGTGCCAGTCGCCGGGACAATCGCGAGCAGTACTTC | CASRRDNREQYF
TRBJ1-2 | . | 14 | TRBV3-1 | . | TGTGCCAGCAGCCTTGGGGTTCTAGGATCCGGCTACACCTTC | CASSLGVLGSGYTF
TRBJ1-3 | few | 13 | TRBV11-2 | . | TGTGCCAGCAGCGCCAGCGCTGGAAACACCATATATTTT | CASSASAGNTIYF
TRBJ1-1 | . | 16 | TRBV7-9 | TRBD1 | TGCGCCAGCAGCCAAGGCAACAGGGGACTGGCCACTGAAGCTTTCTTT | CASSQGNRGLATEAFF
TRBJ1-1 | many | 14 | TRBV2 | . | TGTGCCAGCAGTGAAGGGCCGGGGGGCACTGAAGCTTTCTTT | CASSEGPGGTEAFF
TRBJ1-1 | . | 14 | TRBV19 | . | TGTGCCAGTAGTCGGGGGGTGGTAAACACTGAAGCTTTCTTT | CASSRGVVNTEAFF
TRBJ1-2 | many | 12 | TRBV11-2 | . | TGTGCCAGCAGCTTAGAGACAGAAGGCTACACCTTC | CASSLETEGYTF
TRBJ1-1 | many | 15 | TRBV13 | TRBD1 | TGTGCCAGCAGCCCTGGACAGGGGCCGAACACTGAAGCTTTCTTT | CASSPGQGPNTEAFF
TRBJ2-5 | many | 15 | TRBV2 | TRBD1 | TGTGCCAGCAGTGAGGGGGACAGGGGCACCGAGACCCAGTACTTC | CASSEGDRGTETQYF
TRBJ1-6 | . | 14 | TRBV12-3/TRBV12-4 | TRBD1 | TGTGCCAGCAGTTCACCAGACAGGGGTTCACCCCTCCACTTT | CASSSPDRGSPLHF
TRBJ1-1 | few | 11 | TRBV7-9 | . | TGTGCCGGGGGGCCGGGGACTGAAGCTTTCTTT | CAGGPGTEAFF
TRBJ1-1 | . | 16 | TRBV13 | TRBD1 | TGTGCCAGCAGCTTTGGCACAGGGGGCCGTCGGACTGAAGCTTTCTTT | CASSFGTGGRRTEAFF
TRBJ1-1 | many | 15 | TRBV4-1 | TRBD1 | TGCGCCAGCAGCCAATCCGGGACAGGGGGCACTGAAGCTTTCTTT | CASSQSGTGGTEAFF
TRBJ1-5 | . | 17 | TRBV7-6 | TRBD1 | TGTGCCAGCAGCTTAGGGCCCGGGACAGGGAGCAATCAGCCCCAGCATTTT | CASSLGPGTGSNQPQHF
TRBJ1-1 | once | 16 | TRBV11-2 | TRBD1 | TGTGCCAGCAGCTTAGAGGACAGGGGCAGGAACACTGAAGCTTTCTTT | CASSLEDRGRNTEAFF
TRBJ2-7 | few | 17 | TRBV5-1 | TRBD2 | TGCGCCAGCAGCTTGGACCCTCGAGCGGGAGGGTCCTACGAGCAGTACTTC | CASSLDPRAGGSYEQYF
TRBJ2-7 | . | 12 | TRBV29-1 | TRBD1 | TGCAGCGTCCGGACAGGCCCCTACGAGCAGTACTTC | CSVRTGPYEQYF
TRBJ2-7 | . | 16 | TRBV4-2 | TRBD2 | TGTGCCAGCAGCCAAGAAGCGGGAGGGCCTGGGTACGAGCAGTACTTC | CASSQEAGGPGYEQYF
TRBJ1-4 | . | 15 | TRBV5-1 | . | TGCGCCAGCAGCGAAAGATCTGACCCGGGTGAAAAACTGTTTTTT | CASSERSDPGEKLFF
TRBJ1-2 | . | 16 | TRBV12-3/TRBV12-4 | . | TGTGCCAGCAGCTTGGGAGTCGGACGAAGGGAGTCGGGCTACACCTTC | CASSLGVGRRESGYTF
TRBJ1-1 | . | 13 | TRBV29-1 | . | TGCAGCGTAGTCGGACCGGGGAACACTGAAGCTTTCTTT | CSVVGPGNTEAFF
TRBJ2-5 | . | 15 | TRBV15 | . | TGTGCCACCAGCCGAGGACGGACTATGCGGGAGACCCAGTACTTC | CATSRGRTMRETQYF
TRBJ1-5 | . | 14 | TRBV20-1 | . | TGCAGTGCTAGAGATCAGGGAAGGGGGCAGCCCCAGCATTTT | CSARDQGRGQPQHF
TRBJ2-5 | few | 15 | TRBV15 | TRBD1 | TGTGCCACCAGCAGAGATCGCACAGGGGGCGAGACCCAGTACTTC | CATSRDRTGGETQYF
TRBJ1-1 | few | 13 | TRBV6-2/TRBV6-3 | . | TGTGCCAGCAGCAAAAGTACGCGTGCTGAAGCTTTCTTT | CASSKSTRAEAFF
TRBJ1-6 | . | 14 | TRBV7-9 | TRBD1 | TGTGCCACCCTTGGACAGGGTCAACGTTCACCCCTCCACTTT | CATLGQGQRSPLHF
TRBJ2-7 | many | 14 | TRBV7-9 | TRBD1 | TGTGCCAGCAGCGGAGGACAGGGAGCCTACGAGCAGTACTTC | CASSGGQGAYEQYF
TRBJ1-1 | few | 13 | TRBV9 | . | TGTGCCAGCAGCCCTCCCGTTCGGACTGAAGCTTTCTTT | CASSPPVRTEAFF
TRBJ1-1 | . | 13 | TRBV7-2 | . | TGTGCCAGCAGCCAAGAGGTAGACTTTGAAGCTTTCTTT | CASSQEVDFEAFF
TRBJ2-5 | . | 16 | TRBV7-3 | . | TGTGCCAGCAGCCATGGAAGGACAGCTAACCAAGAGACCCAGTACTTC | CASSHGRTANQETQYF
TRBJ1-2 | . | 14 | TRBV3-1 | . | TGTGCCAGCAGCCAAGATCGAAGGGACTCTGGCTACACCTTC | CASSQDRRDSGYTF
TRBJ1-5 | many | 17 | TRBV2 | . | TGTGCCAGCAGCCCCCCACGGACACGGGAGGGTAATCAGCCCCAGCATTTT | CASSPPRTREGNQPQHF
TRBJ1-5 | once | 15 | TRBV28 | . | TGTGCCAGCAGTCCGTTCGGAGGGGCCGGTCAGCCCCAGCATTTT | CASSPFGGAGQPQHF
TRBJ2-7 | . | 12 | TRBV30 | . | TGTGCCTGCTCCCACCCGATCTACGAGCAGTACTTC | CACSHPIYEQYF
TRBJ1-4 | once | 15 | TRBV5-4 | TRBD1 | TGTGCCAGCAGCTTACAGACAGGGATTAATGAAAAACTGTTTTTT | CASSLQTGINEKLFF
TRBJ1-1 | many | 14 | TRBV7-2 | . | TGTGCCAGCAGCTTAGCGCGAGAGAACACTGAAGCTTTCTTT | CASSLARENTEAFF
TRBJ1-6 | . | 11 | TRBV29-1 | . | TGCAGCGGCACTTTGAATTCACCCCTCCACTTT | CSGTLNSPLHF
TRBJ1-2 | many | 11 | TRBV29-1 | . | TGCAGCGTGGGAGGAAGACATGGCTACACCTTC | CSVGGRHGYTF
TRBJ1-2 | . | 15 | TRBV9 | TRBD1 | TGTGCCAGCAGCCAAGGGACAGGGGATTGGGATGGCTACACCTTC | CASSQGTGDWDGYTF
TRBJ1-4 | . | 15 | TRBV2 | . | TGTGCCAGCAGTACAGCGAGGGCTGCTAATGAAAAACTGTTTTTT | CASSTARAANEKLFF
TRBJ1-6 | many | 13 | TRBV10-2 | . | TGCGCCAGCAGTGAACAGGTTAATTCACCCCTCCACTTT | CASSEQVNSPLHF
TRBJ1-5 | many | 14 | TRBV12-3/TRBV12-4 | . | TGTGCCAGCAGACTCGTCGGGGTTAATCAGCCCCAGCATTTT | CASRLVGVNQPQHF
TRBJ1-1 | . | 19 | TRBV12-5 | TRBD1 | TGTGCTAGTGGGGACATCGGCCTGGGACAGTCTTGGAAGAACACTGAAGCTTTCTTT | CASGDIGLGQSWKNTEAFF
TRBJ2-5 | once | 14 | TRBV24-1 | . | TGTGCCACCAGTGATTCCGGGATGAGAGAGACCCAGTACTTC | CATSDSGMRETQYF
TRBJ1-1 | . | 13 | TRBV10-3 | . | TGTGCCATCTCGCTAGGCATGAACACTGAAGCTTTCTTT | CAISLGMNTEAFF
TRBJ1-2 | . | 12 | TRBV29-1 | . | TGCAGCGGCCGACCGGGGGACTATGGCTACACCTTC | CSGRPGDYGYTF
TRBJ1-3 | many | 12 | TRBV19 | . | TGTGCCAGTAGTACCTCTGGAAACACCATATATTTT | CASSTSGNTIYF
TRBJ2-5 | . | 17 | TRBV2 | TRBD2 | TGTGCCAGCAGTACCACCCCGGGACTAGCGGGAAAAGAGACCCAGTACTTC | CASSTTPGLAGKETQYF
TRBJ2-7 | many | 13 | TRBV14 | TRBD2 | TGTGCCAGCACCCTAGCGGGAGACGGCGAGCAGTACTTC | CASTLAGDGEQYF
TRBJ2-3 | . | 13 | TRBV2 | . | TGTGCCAGCAGGGAGACGGGCACAGATACGCAGTATTTT | CASRETGTDTQYF